The sequence of this T cell receptor (beta chain) was determined in a study of T cell repertoires in cytomegalovirus infection. TCRdb used MiXCR to reprocess the reads, holding one entry per CDR3 protein. Here the sample spans 630,000 or so distinct CDR3 sequences, approximately 24% being singletons. The length of the CDR3 is 18 residues. The germline V gene has CDR1 LGHNA and CDR2 YSLEER. A note on this clonotype: The junction departs from the called germline gene at one end, perhaps through a read error.

V usage is TRBV4-3 and J usage is TRBJ1-6; D not resolved. Sample: CD8+ T cells from PBMCs. This TCR came from a human donor in good health (CMV status not recorded). Some clones in this sample may be carry-over from other donors' samples. CDR3 in amino acids: CVSSQDRGSSSYNSPLHF. CDR3 nucleotide sequence: TGCGTCAGCAGCCAAGATCGTGGCAGTAGCTCCTATAATTCACCCCTCCACTTT.